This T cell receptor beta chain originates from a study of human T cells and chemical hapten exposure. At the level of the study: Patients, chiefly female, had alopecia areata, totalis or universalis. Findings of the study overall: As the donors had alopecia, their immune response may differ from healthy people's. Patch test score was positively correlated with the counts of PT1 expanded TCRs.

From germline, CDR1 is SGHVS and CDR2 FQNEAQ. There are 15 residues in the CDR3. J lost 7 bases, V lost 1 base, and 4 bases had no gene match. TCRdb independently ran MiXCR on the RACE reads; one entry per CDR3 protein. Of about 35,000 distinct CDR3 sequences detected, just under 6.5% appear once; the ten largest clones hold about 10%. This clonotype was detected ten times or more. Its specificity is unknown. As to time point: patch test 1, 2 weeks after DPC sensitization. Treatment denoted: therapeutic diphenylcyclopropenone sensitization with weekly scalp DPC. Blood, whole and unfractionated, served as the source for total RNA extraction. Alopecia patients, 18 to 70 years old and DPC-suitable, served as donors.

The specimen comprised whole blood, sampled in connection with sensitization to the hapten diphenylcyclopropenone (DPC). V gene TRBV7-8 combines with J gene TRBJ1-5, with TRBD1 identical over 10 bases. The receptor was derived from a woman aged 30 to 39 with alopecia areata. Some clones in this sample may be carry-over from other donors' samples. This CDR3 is CASSLVGDRGQPQHF. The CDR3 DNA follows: TGTGCCAGCAGCTTAGTGGGGGACAGGGGCCAGCCCCAGCATTTT.